These 30 T cell receptor beta chains were all obtained from the same sample, sequenced in a study of T cell repertoires in ileal Crohn's disease. Profiling relied on immunoSEQ multiplex PCR, and the TCRdb table lists in-frame clones only, not all of them. The profile shows some 3,000 clones, roughly three quarters of them singletons. Regarding time point: neoterminal ileum biopsy at postoperative endoscopy, about 6 months after surgery. Sequencing used ileal tissue. These receptors were taken from an adult with Crohn's disease.

The rearrangement links TRBV11-2 to TRBJ1-6; maybe TRBD1 (6 bases). The CDR3 totals 16 residues. Germline V gene data show CDR1 as SGHAT and CDR2 as FQNNGV. V was shortened by 5 bases and J by 0 bases, with 11 bases between the two germline ends. The CDR3 sequence: CASSKTGSSYNSPLHF. As DNA, the CDR3 is TGTGCCAGCAGCAAAACAGGGAGCTCCTATAATTCACCCCTCCACTTT.

This clone was observed a handful of times. The genes are TRBV19 and TRBJ1-6, with D tentatively TRBD1 (5 bases). CDR3 length: 12 amino acids. Germline V lookup: CDR1 LNHDA, CDR2 SQIVND (reference sequence). V was shortened by 6 bases and J by 8 bases, with 8 bases between the two germline ends. CDR3 loop: CASSPGDSPLHF. CDR3 coding DNA: TGTGCCAGTAGCCCGGGGGATTCACCCCTCCACTTT.

This clone appeared a few times. The rearrangement uses TRBV18 and TRBJ2-7; possibly TRBD1 for D (5 bases). The CDR3 loop spans 16 amino acids. Deletions cut 3 bases from V and 2 bases from J, with 17 bases between. CDR1 KGHSH and CDR2 LQKENI come from the germline V gene. DNA of the CDR3: TGTGCCAGCTCACCTATAAGCGAGCAGGGTACCTACGAGCAGTACTTC. Protein product: CASSPISEQGTYEQYF.

J is TRBJ2-5 and V is TRBV4-1, with a possible D match to TRBD2 (6 bases). V gave up 10 bases and J gave up 5 bases, with 26 bases separating them. CDR3 length: 16 residues. CDR1 and CDR2 from the germline V gene are MGHRA and YSYEKL. This chain's CDR3 is CATRPRESGGQETQYF. In DNA, the CDR3 is TGCGCCACCCGACCGAGGGAGAGCGGAGGGCAGGAGACCCAGTACTTC.

The chain links TRBV4-2 to TRBJ1-5; possible D gene TRBD1, 5 bases. This CDR3 comprises 16 residues. V was clipped by 1 base and J by 5 bases, with 15 bases between them. From germline, CDR1 is LGHNA and CDR2 YNFKEQ. CDR3 loop: CASSQVVMGGDQPQHF. CDR3 nucleotides: TGTGCCAGCAGCCAAGTCGTCATGGGGGGGGATCAGCCCCAGCATTTT.

This clone was seen more than once but under ten times. The rearrangement links TRBV5-5 to TRBJ2-7; 10 bases agree with TRBD1. Germline-derived CDR1 and CDR2 are SGHKS and YYEKEE (reference sequence). The CDR3 extends over 15 amino acids. V dropped 4 bases and J dropped 2; count of bases not matched to a gene: 6. The CDR3 loop is CASSQDRGSPYEQYF. DNA for the CDR3: TGTGCCAGCAGCCAGGACAGGGGGAGCCCCTACGAGCAGTACTTC. Supplemented by reference TRBV5-5 and TRBJ2-7, the full variable domain reads DAGVTQSPTHLIKTRGQQVTLRCSPISGHKSVSWYQQVLGQGPQFIFQYYEKEERGRGNFPDRFSARQFPNYSSELNVNALLLGDSALYLCASSQDRGSPYEQYFGPGTRLTVT.

The V gene is TRBV5-6, the J gene TRBJ2-7, with 7 bases matching TRBD2. CDR1 and CDR2 from the germline V gene are SGHDT and YYEEEE. The CDR3 covers 16 residues. Unmatched junction bases numbered 15, after V lost 4 bases and J lost 5 bases. DNA of the CDR3: TGTGCCAGCAGCCTTAGGCGGGGGTTCATCAGAGACGAGCAGTACTTC. Encoded protein: CASSLRRGFIRDEQYF.

The chain carries TRBV5-1 and TRBJ1-6; no reliable D call. CDR1 and CDR2 from the germline V gene are SGHRS and YFSETQ. V lost 0 bases, J lost 8 bases, and 12 bases lay in between. The CDR3 sequence is 15 residues long. The CDR3 sequence is CASSLGTESHSPLHF. The CDR3 DNA sequence: TGCGCCAGCAGCTTGGGCACAGAGTCGCATTCACCCCTCCACTTT.

The chain joins TRBV7-2 to TRBJ2-7; D is undetermined. From germline, CDR1 is SGHTA and CDR2 FQGNSA. Trimming took off 3 bases at V and 3 bases at J, with 6 bases between the two ends. The CDR3 spans 12 residues. The CDR3 loop reads CASSFPRYEQYF. The CDR3 nucleotides are TGTGCCAGCAGCTTCCCTCGCTACGAGCAGTACTTC.

The CDR3 reads CASSLAGKEANVLTF. DNA for the CDR3: TGCGCCAGCAGCTTGGCAGGGAAGGAGGCCAACGTCCTGACTTTC. The chain recombines TRBV5-1 with TRBJ2-6, with a tentative D call TRBD1 (5 bases). Germline assignment: CDR1 SGHRS and CDR2 YFSETQ. V gave up 0 bases and J gave up 6 bases, with 10 bases separating them. The CDR3 consists of 15 residues.

This clone came up once. J is TRBJ2-7 and V is TRBV7-2; the D gene is possibly TRBD2 (7 bases). There are 13 residues in the CDR3. Germline V gene sequence: CDR1 SGHTA, CDR2 FQGNSA. V was shortened by 5 bases and J by 4 bases, with 12 bases between the two germline ends. In DNA form, the CDR3 reads TGTGCCAGCAGCCGGGGGGCCGGATACGAGCAGTACTTC. Translation: CASSRGAGYEQYF.

The gene calls are TRBV6-5 and TRBJ2-3; 7 nucleotides line up with TRBD2. Germline loops: CDR1 MNHEY, CDR2 SVGAGI. The CDR3 has 14 residues. Trimming cost V 2 bases and J 3 bases; bases outside gene matches: 2. CDR3 amino acids: CASSYTRGTDTQYF. The CDR3 coding sequence is TGTGCCAGCAGTTACACGCGGGGGACAGATACGCAGTATTTT.

In its sample, this clone was seen a few times. This chain joins TRBV19 and TRBJ1-6; 7 nucleotides match TRBD1. Per the germline V gene, CDR1 is LNHDA and CDR2 is SQIVND (reference sequence). Trimming removed 6 bases from V and 8 bases from J; junction bases left unmatched: 10. The CDR3 is 15 amino acids. This CDR3 reads CASREPGQNHSPLHF. The CDR3 DNA reads TGTGCCAGTAGGGAACCGGGACAGAACCATTCACCCCTCCACTTT.

J is TRBJ2-3 and V is TRBV5-5; 14 bases map to TRBD2. Unmatched junction bases numbered 4, after V lost 4 bases and J lost 0 bases. Germline-derived CDR1 and CDR2 are SGHKS and YYEKEE (reference sequence). The CDR3 totals 17 residues. The CDR3 here is CASSPGLAGASTDTQYF. Here the CDR3 DNA reads TGTGCCAGCAGCCCGGGACTAGCGGGGGCCAGCACAGATACGCAGTATTTT.

This chain connects TRBV2 to TRBJ2-2; possibly TRBD2 for D (6 bases). There are 16 residues in the CDR3. V lost 3 bases to trimming and J lost 0 bases, with 11 bases between them. Germline V gives CDR1 SNHLY, CDR2 FYNNEI. The CDR3 sequence: CASSDPGGANTGELFF. CDR3 bases: TGTGCCAGCAGTGATCCCGGCGGGGCGAACACCGGGGAGCTGTTTTTT.

The chain couples TRBV5-1 to TRBJ2-1; D gene unclear. Trimming removed 4 bases from V and 5 bases from J, with 10 bases in between. Germline loops: CDR1 SGHRS, CDR2 YFSETQ. The CDR3 runs 13 residues. This CDR3 is CASSPVVDNEQFF. The CDR3, as DNA: TGCGCCAGCAGCCCCGTAGTAGACAATGAGCAGTTCTTC.

This clone has only a few counts. The chain uses TRBV19 and TRBJ2-1; 7 bases are shared with TRBD2. This CDR3 has 12 amino acids. Unmatched junction bases numbered 4, after V lost 5 bases and J lost 9 bases. CDR1 LNHDA and CDR2 SQIVND come from the germline V gene (reference sequence). The CDR3 reads CASSGDYREQFF. CDR3 bases: TGTGCCAGTAGTGGGGACTACCGTGAGCAGTTCTTC.

Notes on this clone: At the DNA level, this CDR3 is encoded by other sequences in the same sample as well. The chain couples TRBV30 to TRBJ1-1, with TRBD1 identical over 7 bases. Germline V gene sequence: CDR1 GTSNPN, CDR2 SVGIG (reference sequence). The CDR3 is made up of 14 amino acids. V shed 2 bases and J 1 base; nucleotides not matched to a gene: 4. CDR3: CAWSQGVQNTEAFF. The CDR3 DNA is TGTGCCTGGAGTCAGGGGGTCCAGAACACTGAAGCTTTCTTT.

The rearrangement links TRBV18 to TRBJ1-4, with 9 bases that match TRBD1. CDR1 and CDR2 (germline): KGHSH, LQKENI. J gave up 8 bases and V 4 bases, and 5 bases lay outside the gene matches. The length of the CDR3 is 14 residues. DNA for the CDR3: TGTGCCAGCTCACAACAGGGGGCTGGGGAAAAACTGTTTTTT. This translates into CASSQQGAGEKLFF.

The V gene is TRBV13, the J gene TRBJ2-1; 8 positions match TRBD1. In germline, CDR1 is PRHDT, CDR2 FYEKMQ (reference sequence). The trim removed 4 bases at V and 5 bases at J, leaving 7 bases unmatched. CDR3 length: 15 amino acids. This CDR3 is CASSYTDRADNEQFF. In DNA form, the CDR3 reads TGTGCCAGCAGCTACACGGACAGGGCAGACAATGAGCAGTTCTTC.

The rearrangement links TRBV7-9 to TRBJ2-7; possibly TRBD2 for D (6 bases). The germline V gene has CDR1 SEHNR and CDR2 FQNEAQ (reference sequence). The CDR3 length is 13 residues. V lost 8 bases to trimming and J lost 0 bases, with 11 bases between them. Written as DNA, the CDR3 is TGTGCCAGCCGGGCGGGAAGCTCCTACGAGCAGTACTTC. It codes for CASRAGSSYEQYF.

This clone was picked up one time. The chain recombines TRBV7-2 with TRBJ2-5; 7 nucleotides agree with TRBD2. The CDR3 has 15 amino acids. Germline lookup yields CDR1 SGHTA and CDR2 FQGNSA. The J segment lost 1 base and the V segment lost 10 bases, leaving 12 bases of the junction unmatched. CDR3 sequence reads: CATTWSGAFQETQYF. DNA of the CDR3: TGTGCCACCACCTGGAGCGGGGCATTCCAAGAGACCCAGTACTTC.

This clone was found a few times. The gene calls are TRBV14 and TRBJ2-7, with TRBD1 as a possible D gene (7 bases). The V end lost 3 bases, the J end lost 5 bases, and 14 bases lay between the germline ends. Germline lookup yields CDR1 SGHDN and CDR2 FVKESK. CDR3 length: 14 residues. CDR3 amino acids: CASSHTGEVDEQYF. The CDR3 bases are TGTGCCAGCAGCCATACAGGGGAGGTCGACGAGCAGTACTTC.

The chain employs TRBV5-1 and TRBJ1-1; 10 nucleotides match TRBD1. Trimming took 5 bases from V and 4 from J; bases not matched to a gene: 11. The CDR3 runs to 16 residues. Germline loops: CDR1 SGHRS, CDR2 YFSETQ. The CDR3 region has the DNA TGCGCCAGCAGAACTGGACAGGGGGGAGAGGGCACTGAAGCTTTCTTT. Amino acid sequence: CASRTGQGGEGTEAFF.

This rearrangement joins TRBV10-3 to TRBJ2-1; TRBD2 aligns across 7 bases. The CDR3 totals 15 residues. J lost 1 base, V lost 10 bases, and 10 bases had no gene match. CDR1 and CDR2 (germline): ENHRY, SYGVKD. This CDR3 reads CATKATGGSYNEQFF. The CDR3 nucleotides read TGTGCCACTAAGGCGACGGGGGGTTCCTACAATGAGCAGTTCTTC.

This clone was found a few times. This CDR3 is CASSQTSTGKSGNTIYF. DNA of the CDR3: TGCGCCAGCAGCCAAACGTCAACAGGAAAATCTGGAAACACCATATATTTT. This chain joins TRBV4-3 and TRBJ1-3, with D perhaps matching TRBD1 (5 bases). Trimming removed 2 bases from V and 1 base from J, with 15 bases in between. Germline V CDR1 and CDR2: LGHNA, YSLEER. CDR3 length: 17 residues.

This clone occurred once. The J gene is TRBJ1-2, the V gene TRBV5-1, with unresolved D. The ends were cut back, 2 bases at V and 8 bases at J, with 10 bases in the middle. Germline CDR1 and CDR2: SGHRS and YFSETQ. This CDR3 spans 12 amino acids. CDR3 loop: CASSFDGEGYTF. The CDR3 DNA reads as TGCGCCAGCAGCTTCGACGGGGAAGGCTACACCTTC.

In its sample, this clone was seen once. V usage is TRBV30 and J usage is TRBJ1-4, with D possibly TRBD1 on 6 matching bases. Germline-derived CDR1 and CDR2 are GTSNPN and SVGIG (reference sequence). V gave up 1 base and J gave up 10 bases, with 10 bases separating them. This CDR3 spans 12 amino acids. CDR3 in amino acids: CAWSAGRGKLFF. The CDR3 DNA follows: TGTGCCTGGAGTGCGGGCAGGGGAAAACTGTTTTTT. Full variable domain (remainder filled in from reference TRBV30 and TRBJ1-4): SQTIHQWPATLVQPVGSPLSLECTVEGTSNPNLYWYRQAAGRGLQLLFYSVGIGQISSEVPQNLSASRPQDRQFILSSKKLLLSDSGFYLCAWSAGRGKLFFGSGTQLSVL.

This clone was counted a few times. The chain has TRBV9 and TRBJ2-5, with D hard to call. The CDR3 spans 14 residues. The V end was cut by 0 bases, the J end by 1 base, with 7 bases between. Germline V CDR1 and CDR2: SGDLS, YYNGEE. The CDR3 loop is CASSVANSQETQYF. CDR3 DNA: TGTGCCAGCAGCGTAGCGAACAGCCAAGAGACCCAGTACTTC.

There are a few counts of this clone. This chain joins TRBV21-1 and TRBJ1-1; no check of the table's D call, TRBD1, against the DNA was made. TRBV21-1 is tagged as a pseudogene. CDR3 length: 16 residues. The DNA for the CDR3 is TGTGCCAGCAGCCGTGACAGGGGGCTGGGGAACACTGAAGCTTTCTTT. It yields the protein CASSRDRGLGNTEAFF.